The present entry profiles one T cell receptor (beta chain) with its context. The CDR3 runs 12 residues. Germline loops: CDR1 SGHNT, CDR2 YENEEA. V shed 4 bases and J 8 bases; nucleotides not matched to a gene: 2. In assigning cohorts, the study relied on participant-reported clinical history. Study processing details: Estimation of nucleated cell counts was performed using reference gene primer amplification. The repertoire was sequenced with immunoSEQ multiplex PCR; TCRdb's copy has only in-frame clones and lacks some. V and J calls plus clone size are reproduced from that table; the DNA served to infer D and trimming. The sample lists over 150,000 clones, over 75% occurring once. The record originates from a study of blood T cell repertoires in COVID-19. Study background: Acute and convalescent COVID-19 specimens originated in the United States, Italy and Spain.

This receptor was identified in a young woman who had recovered from COVID-19. The chain joins TRBV11-3 to TRBJ1-1; 9 positions match TRBD1. What was sequenced was PBMCs or T cells enriched from blood (not recorded which). In DNA form, the CDR3 reads TGTGCCAGCAGCTCAGACAGGGGGGAAGCTTTCTTT. As protein: CASSSDRGEAFF.